The text below deals with one T cell receptor beta chain. What it binds is not known. This sample is drawn from a study of CXCR3-negative and CXCR3-positive naive CD8 T cells. Background on the study: Total TRB output reached about 135 million reads, about 1.5 +/- 0.3 million per library. Notes on the study in general: TRB CDR3 hydrophobicity was greater in CXCR3-positive naive cells than in CXCR3-negative naive cells.

The TRB libraries of cDNA were built by UMI-labeled 5' RACE. TCRdb reworked the 5' RACE reads into one entry per CDR3 protein, no DNA. Here the sample table reports 150,000 or so distinct CDR3 sequences. Triplicates of a few hundred thousand cells were sorted from each CD8+ T cell subset. The CDR3 covers 19 residues. CDR1 DFQATT and CDR2 SNEGSKA come from the germline V gene (reference sequence). Sequencing input: naive CXCR3+ CD8+ T cells from blood. Subset defined: CD45RO-CCR7+CD27+CD95- naive CD8+ T cells expressing CXCR3 (TNR3+). This chain uses TRBV20-1 with TRBJ2-3; TCRdb indicates TRBD1, and absent DNA this call remains unverified. The receptor was derived from a human donor in good health. Some clones in this sample may be carry-over from other donors' samples. The CDR3 protein is CSARALEGRDRVFTDTQYF.